This TCR beta chain stems from a study of CD8 T cells in Susac syndrome. As to this clonotype: Antigen specificity is unknown.

Included as multiple sclerosis controls were treatment-naive patients who had stable or active relapsing-remitting disease. Purification of the CD8+ and CD4+ T cells relied on negative isolation, and TEMRA cells underwent FACS enrichment. Germline V lookup: CDR1 SGHTA, CDR2 FQGNSA. Trimming shortened V by 3 bases and J by 9 bases, and 11 bases separated the two germline ends. This CDR3 region has 12 residues. General study points: In its TCR sequencing and HLA analysis, the study acknowledged that the number of individuals was relatively small.

Random hexamers were used to reverse transcribe an amount of roughly 0.5 to 1 ug RNA. The method of amplification for TCR beta CDR3 was immunoSEQ multiplex PCR, covering 54 Vbeta and 13 Jbeta. TCRdb used MiXCR to reprocess the immunoSEQ multiplex PCR reads, holding one entry per CDR3 protein. Of tens of thousands of distinct CDR3 sequences in the sample, 93% were seen once. The source of this sequence is a human donor with multiple sclerosis. This chain uses TRBV7-2 with TRBJ2-5; tentatively, D is TRBD1 or TRBD2 (5 bases each). Material: CD8+ T cells from PBMCs. CDR3 sequence: CASSLRGAAQYF. The CDR3 DNA reads as TGTGCCAGCAGCTTGAGGGGAGCTGCCCAGTACTTC.